The count of the clone carrying this TCR beta chain is one. Per the original data handling: How many nucleated cells were present was estimated from reference gene primer amplification. Some clones are missing from TCRdb's copy, which holds only in-frame ones; the method was immunoSEQ multiplex PCR. The V and J calls and clone size are taken from that table; D and trimming were inferred from the DNA. The sample shows fewer than 350,000 clones, 85% of them seen only once. V lost 0 bases and J 4 bases, leaving 12 bases between the germline ends. The CDR3 length is 15 residues. Germline V gives CDR1 WSHSY, CDR2 SAAADI. Cohorts were determined from participant-reported clinical history. Among Cohort 3 donors, those recovered had two negative PCRs, clearance, or symptom resolution. This sample was taken from a study of blood T cell repertoires in COVID-19.

The source is a woman aged 45-65 years who had recovered from COVID-19. This chain connects TRBV10-2 to TRBJ1-2, with no clear D. Sequencing input: PBMCs or T cells enriched from blood (not recorded which). CDR3 DNA: TGCGCCAGCAGTGAGTCTCGAGGGCAGCGCTATGGCTACACCTTC. It translates to CASSESRGQRYGYTF.